This T cell receptor beta chain is from a study of T-cell memory formation after mild COVID-19. A 5'RACE reaction primed in the constant segment made cDNA libraries of TCR alpha and TCR beta, and these carried sample barcodes and UMIs. TCRdb analysed the 5' RACE reads with MiXCR anew, one entry per CDR3 protein. The data hold fewer than 350,000 distinct CDR3 sequences, with around 15% observed a single time. This clonotype was counted a few times. Its antigen is unknown. Overall study findings and caveats: Researchers report contracting CD4+ clones mostly in CM and EM, with CD8+ clones in EMRA.

CDR3 length: 16 amino acids. The germline V gene encodes CDR1 DFQATT and CDR2 SNEGSKA (reference sequence). Trimming cost V 0 bases and J 7 bases; bases outside gene matches: 5. Sequenced input: PBMCs or a T cell subset sorted from them (not recorded which). The clonotype was recovered from a man between 18 and 29 years old who had mild COVID-19 (a few samples of this study predate the infection). Cell type and time point are not known. This chain connects TRBV20-1 to TRBJ2-2, with 13 bases fitting TRBD2. The CDR3 spells CSARDLLAGGYGELFF. The CDR3 nucleotides read TGCAGTGCTAGAGATTTACTAGCGGGGGGGTACGGGGAGCTGTTTTTT.